The clone carrying this TCR beta chain was detected many times. Antigen unknown. These data are taken from a study of T cell repertoires in cytomegalovirus infection. Overall study: Matching HLA type and CMV infection were both indicated by public TCR beta signatures. Whole-study findings and limits: The ex vivo response was dominated by HLA-C-restricted CMV-specific TCR beta clonotypes. Identification of carriers of CMV plus the relevant HLA was performed using cumulative public TCR beta family frequency.

The CDR3 has 11 residues. Germline V gives CDR1 SGHTA, CDR2 FQGNSA. The V end lost 5 bases, the J end lost 8 bases, and 9 bases lay between the germline ends. TCRdb ran MiXCR on the reads and lists one entry per CDR3 protein. The sample has about 150,000 distinct CDR3 sequences; about 25% are singletons. The chain uses TRBV7-2 and TRBJ2-5; a weak D match, TRBD2 (5 bases). The receptor comes from a human donor in good health (CMV status not recorded). Some clones in this sample may be carry-over from other donors' samples. The source material was PBMCs. The CDR3 sequence: CASSGSGTQYF. The CDR3 bases are TGTGCCAGCAGCGGGTCGGGAACCCAGTACTTC.